The TCR beta chain described here comes from a study of blood T cell repertoires in COVID-19. Study background: Each recovered donor of Cohort 3 presented with two negative PCRs, clearance, or symptom resolution.

Cohorts were assigned according to the clinical history that participants reported. There are 15 residues in the CDR3. Trimming at V came to 6 bases and at J to 6 bases, leaving 9 bases not matched to a gene. Germline V gene data show CDR1 as SNHLY and CDR2 as FYNNEI. Methods used by the authors: Quantification of nucleated cells was approximated via reference gene primer amplification. Produced via immunoSEQ multiplex PCR; TCRdb's table is partial and in-frame only. V and J calls and clone size come straight from that table; D and trimming were deduced from the DNA. Counted here are under 200,000 clones, around 83% occurring once; the ten biggest clones make up approximately 25%.

The origin of this receptor is a middle-aged woman in a cohort exposed to, infected with or recovered from COVID-19 (not recorded which). Sequencing input: PBMCs or T cells enriched from blood (not recorded which). This rearrangement joins TRBV2 to TRBJ1-5; 9 bases line up with TRBD1. The CDR3 loop reads CASSTTGGTAQPQHF. CDR3 nucleotide sequence: TGTGCCAGCAGCACAACAGGGGGCACTGCTCAGCCCCAGCATTTT.